These 27 T cell receptor beta chains originate from one sample sequenced in a study of T-cell reconstitution after alpha-beta-depleted transplantation in children. A library of TCRbeta sequences, prepared with unique molecular identifiers, was generated. TCRdb itself ran the PCR reads through MiXCR, one entry per CDR3 protein. The data contain more than 200,000 distinct CDR3 sequences, about 9.6% of them singletons. Specimen: PBMCs from the stem cell graft donor, collected from the stem cell graft. These receptors all come from a human donor who donated a stem cell graft to a child with SCID.

This chain uses TRBV4-2 with TRBJ1-4; D gene uncertain. The CDR3 length is 16 residues. Trimming shortened V by 4 bases and J by 7 bases, and 19 bases separated the two germline ends. Germline values: CDR1 LGHNA, CDR2 YNFKEQ. CDR3: CASSPGQASRAEKLFF. DNA of the CDR3: TGTGCCAGCAGCCCCGGGCAGGCCTCGCGGGCTGAAAAACTGTTTTTT.

This clonotype was counted many times. The rearrangement joins TRBV7-3 to TRBJ2-3; 8 nucleotides line up with TRBD2. V shed 5 bases and J 1 base; nucleotides not matched to a gene: 8. The germline V gene encodes CDR1 SGHTA and CDR2 FQGTGA. This CDR3 comprises 16 residues. CDR3 sequence reads: CASSPSASGRTDTQYF. CDR3 nucleotide sequence: TGTGCCAGCAGCCCCTCTGCTAGCGGGCGCACAGATACGCAGTATTTT. Full variable domain (rest looked up from reference TRBV7-3 and TRBJ2-3): GAGVSQTPSNKVTEKGKYVELRCDPISGHTALYWYRQSLGQGPEFLIYFQGTGAADDSGLPNDRFFAVRPEGSVSTLKIQRTERGDSAVYLCASSPSASGRTDTQYFGPGTRLTVL.

As to this clonotype: Sequence at one end of the junction differs from germline and may be a read error. The chain recombines TRBV20-1 with TRBJ2-1, with D unresolved. The V gene's germline CDR1 is DFQATT and CDR2 SNEGSKA (reference sequence). The CDR3 length is 17 residues. The CDR3 nucleotides are TGCTGTGCTAGACCGGCTCAGGCCTTCGTCCCCTACAATGAGCAGTTCTTC. Translation gives CCARPAQAFVPYNEQFF.

V usage is TRBV9 and J usage is TRBJ2-2, with no clear D. The CDR3 is made up of 15 amino acids. Germline V CDR1 and CDR2: SGDLS, YYNGEE. The V end was cut by 1 base, the J end by 0 bases, with 7 bases between. CDR3 in amino acids: CASSVRGSNTGELFF. The CDR3 DNA is TGTGCCAGCAGCGTACGCGGATCGAACACCGGGGAGCTGTTTTTT.

This clonotype was seen many times. The chain joins TRBV6-1 to TRBJ2-3; 7 bases line up with TRBD1. CDR1 is MNHNS, CDR2 SASEGT, per germline. V lost 5 bases, J lost 0 bases, and 8 bases stayed unmatched. This CDR3 is 16 amino acids long. The CDR3 here is CASSPSRTGSTDTQYF. Written as DNA, the CDR3 is TGTGCCAGCAGTCCTTCCCGGACAGGAAGCACAGATACGCAGTATTTT.

This clonotype was picked up a small number of times. The chain joins TRBV4-3 to TRBJ2-2; 7 bases are shared with TRBD1. V shed 0 bases, J shed 5 bases, and the junction held 15 bases outside the gene matches. This CDR3 comprises 19 residues. Looked up from germline, CDR1 is LGHNA and CDR2 is YSLEER. CDR3 sequence reads: CASSQEGLGSGGETGELFF. CDR3 DNA sequence: TGCGCCAGCAGCCAAGAGGGGTTGGGTTCAGGGGGAGAGACCGGGGAGCTGTTTTTT.

The rearrangement joins TRBV3-1 to TRBJ2-2, with D maybe TRBD2 (5 bases). Germline assignment: CDR1 LGHDT and CDR2 YNNKEL (reference sequence). V was clipped by 10 bases and J by 0 bases, with 15 bases between them. CDR3 length equals 15 residues. The CDR3 loop reads CATSQRTSNTGELFF. The CDR3 DNA sequence: TGTGCCACCTCCCAGAGGACTTCGAACACCGGGGAGCTGTTTTTT. The full variable domain, with the rest looked up from reference TRBV3-1 and TRBJ2-2, is DTAVSQTPKYLVTQMGNDKSIKCEQNLGHDTMYWYKQDSKKFLKIMFSYNNKELIINETVPNRFSPKSPDKAHLNLHINSLELGDSAVYFCATSQRTSNTGELFFGEGSRLTVL.

This clonotype occurred many times. The V call is TRBV4-3, the J call TRBJ2-7, with D perhaps matching TRBD1 (5 bases). V lost 2 bases and J 4 bases, leaving 9 bases between the germline ends. The CDR3 runs to 13 residues. Germline CDR1 reads LGHNA; CDR2 reads YSLEER. CDR3 sequence (DNA): TGCGCCAGCAGCCAACTCCCAGGGTACGAGCAGTACTTC. Residues: CASSQLPGYEQYF.

This clonotype has a count of ten or more. The chain recombines TRBV5-1 with TRBJ2-3; no definite D call. This CDR3 is 16 amino acids long. Trimming left V 1 base short and J 0 bases short, with 12 bases between. Germline loops: CDR1 SGHRS, CDR2 YFSETQ. The CDR3, as DNA: TGCGCCAGCAGCTTGACCAAAGGTCCCAGCACAGATACGCAGTATTTT. This gives the protein CASSLTKGPSTDTQYF.

The chain links TRBV5-5 to TRBJ2-5; D call uncertain. The CDR3 spans 13 residues. Trimming removed 1 base from V and 6 bases from J, with 10 bases in between. The germline V gene encodes CDR1 SGHKS and CDR2 YYEKEE (reference sequence). The CDR3 nucleotides are TGTGCCAGCAGCTTGTTAGGGCGGCAGACCCAGTACTTC. This encodes CASSLLGRQTQYF. Full variable domain (missing parts from reference TRBV5-5 and TRBJ2-5): DAGVTQSPTHLIKTRGQQVTLRCSPISGHKSVSWYQQVLGQGPQFIFQYYEKEERGRGNFPDRFSARQFPNYSSELNVNALLLGDSALYLCASSLLGRQTQYFGPGTRLLVL.

In this sample, this clonotype turned up many times. The rearrangement links TRBV24-1 to TRBJ2-5; D not certain. Trimming pared 3 bases from V and 0 bases from J, leaving 7 bases between. This CDR3 is built from 14 residues. Germline CDR1 is KGHDR and CDR2 is SFDVKD. The CDR3 loop reads CATSDPLYQETQYF. In DNA form, the CDR3 reads TGTGCCACCAGTGATCCACTATACCAAGAGACCCAGTACTTC.

The table lists this clonotype with many counts. The chain is built from TRBV29-1 and TRBJ1-1; D is perhaps TRBD1 (5 bases). CDR1 is SQVTM and CDR2 is ANQGSEA in the germline V gene. This CDR3 is built from 14 residues. Trimming removed 4 bases from V and 3 bases from J, with 15 bases in between. In nucleotides, the CDR3 is TGCAGCGTTGGAGTCGGGGAAGGGGACACTGAAGCTTTCTTT. Protein product: CSVGVGEGDTEAFF.

This clonotype was seen ten or more times. CDR3 bases: TGTGCCAGCAGCTTGCAGGAGGGCTACAAAAACATTCAGTACTTC. Translated: CASSLQEGYKNIQYF. This chain links TRBV5-6 with TRBJ2-4; tentatively, D is TRBD2 (6 bases). Germline-derived CDR1 and CDR2 are SGHDT and YYEEEE. V was clipped by 1 base and J by 3 bases, with 11 bases between them. The CDR3 runs to 15 residues.

The sample holds many counts of this clonotype. V and J are TRBV12-3 or TRBV12-4 and TRBJ2-2, with TRBD2 matching over 9 bases. The CDR3 consists of 14 residues. V shed 6 bases and J 6 bases; nucleotides not matched to a gene: 5. The CDR3 DNA is TGTGCCAGCAGAACCGGGACTAGCTCCGGGGAGCTGTTTTTT. Its translation is CASRTGTSSGELFF.

The rearrangement links TRBV20-1 to TRBJ1-3; perhaps TRBD1 as D (5 bases). Between the trimmed V and J ends, which lost 3 bases and 0 bases, there was a span of 9 bases. The CDR3 totals 14 residues. Germline loops: CDR1 DFQATT, CDR2 SNEGSKA (reference sequence). CDR3 sequence (DNA): TGCAGTGCTAGCGACAGATCCTCTGGAAACACCATATATTTT. Translated: CSASDRSSGNTIYF.

This clonotype was detected a few times. Its ends do not fully match the called genes, so a read error is possible. The V and J genes are TRBV5-1 and TRBJ1-2; 7 nucleotides line up with TRBD1. Germline assignment: CDR1 SGHRS and CDR2 YFSETQ. The CDR3 is 13 amino acids. As DNA, the CDR3 is TGCGCCAGCAGCGTGGACAGGAACTATGGCGACACCTTC. This sequence encodes CASSVDRNYGDTF.

This chain links TRBV3-1 with TRBJ2-7; D tentatively fits TRBD1 or TRBD2 (6 bases each). The CDR3 has 15 residues. V was cut by 10 bases and J by 2 bases, with 21 bases left in between. The germline V gene encodes CDR1 LGHDT and CDR2 YNNKEL (reference sequence). The CDR3 here is CATCPTGALPYEQYF. As DNA, the CDR3 is TGTGCCACCTGCCCTACGGGGGCCCTACCCTACGAGCAGTACTTC.

This clonotype was seen repeatedly, ten times or more. V and J are TRBV28 and TRBJ2-5; possibly TRBD1 or TRBD2 for D (6 bases each). V shed 6 bases and J shed 2 bases, with 16 bases lying between them. The CDR3 loop spans 15 amino acids. CDR1 is MDHEN, CDR2 SYDVKM, per germline. The CDR3 is CASSQTRDTQETQYF. CDR3 coding DNA: TGTGCCAGCAGCCAAACGCGGGACACACAAGAGACCCAGTACTTC.

Ten or more counts support this clonotype. V is TRBV12-3 or TRBV12-4 and J is TRBJ1-5; D unclear. There are 15 residues in the CDR3. V was shortened by 7 bases and J by 4 bases, with 17 bases between the two germline ends. The chain's CDR3 is CASTTRASKNQPQHF. CDR3 DNA: TGTGCCAGCACTACCCGGGCCTCAAAGAATCAGCCCCAGCATTTT.

The chain has TRBV10-1 and TRBJ2-3, with a weak D call TRBD1 (6 bases). Germline values: CDR1 WNHNN, CDR2 SYGVQD (reference sequence). The CDR3 consists of 15 residues. Trimming left V 6 bases short and J 2 bases short, with 15 bases between. CDR3 in DNA: TGCGCCAGCAGACTCGACAGGTTATTCACAGATACGCAGTATTTT. Its translation is CASRLDRLFTDTQYF.

This clonotype was picked up one time. CDR3 in amino acids: CASGRDRVEGYTF. In DNA form, the CDR3 reads TGTGCCAGCGGACGGGACAGGGTGGAAGGCTACACCTTC. The gene calls are TRBV5-4 and TRBJ1-2; 9 bases align to TRBD1. The germline gives CDR1 SGHNT, CDR2 YYREEE (reference sequence). The CDR3 length is 13 residues. Unmatched junction bases numbered 9, after V lost 7 bases and J lost 8 bases.

Many counts were recorded for this clonotype. This chain uses TRBV20-1 with TRBJ2-6; D gene ambiguous. Germline CDR1 is DFQATT and CDR2 is SNEGSKA (reference sequence). The CDR3 is 13 residues long. V shed 1 base and J shed 2 bases, with 3 bases lying between them. For the CDR3, the DNA is TGCAGTGCTAGAGGTCCTGGGGCCAACGTCCTGACTTTC. This codes for CSARGPGANVLTF.

This clonotype has ten or more counts. The chain recombines TRBV12-5 with TRBJ2-2; D may be TRBD2 (6 bases). CDR3 length equals 17 residues. Trimming shortened V by 0 bases and J by 6 bases, and 17 bases separated the two germline ends. Germline V CDR1 and CDR2: LGHNT, FRNRAP. In DNA form, the CDR3 reads TGTGCTAGTGGTTTGGTACAACCCGAGGCGGGGTCCGGGGAGCTGTTTTTT. Encoded protein: CASGLVQPEAGSGELFF.

This clonotype was observed at least ten times. This sequence joins TRBV12-3 or TRBV12-4 and TRBJ1-2, with D unresolved. The CDR3 length is 13 residues. V lost 2 bases and J lost 1, with 5 bases in between. The CDR3 bases are TGTGCCAGCAGTTTACAGGTTAACTATGGCTACACCTTC. This gives the protein CASSLQVNYGYTF.

This clonotype was recorded at least ten times. The chain is built from TRBV15 and TRBJ1-5; 8 nucleotides agree with TRBD1. This CDR3 has 12 amino acids. Trimming cost V 6 bases and J 7 bases; bases outside gene matches: 2. Germline loops: CDR1 LNHNV, CDR2 YYDKDF (reference sequence). The CDR3 loop is CATRTGVQPQHF. The CDR3 bases are TGTGCCACCAGGACAGGGGTCCAGCCCCAGCATTTT. Complete variable domain (other parts from reference TRBV15 and TRBJ1-5): DAMVIQNPRYQVTQFGKPVTLSCSQTLNHNVMYWYQQKSSQAPKLLFHYYDKDFNNEADTPDNFQSRRPNTSFCFLDIRSPGLGDTAMYLCATRTGVQPQHFGDGTRLSIL.

The V call is TRBV28, the J call TRBJ2-7; 8 nucleotides line up with TRBD1. The CDR3 totals 13 residues. CDR1 MDHEN and CDR2 SYDVKM come from the germline V gene. Trimming took 8 bases from V and 3 from J; bases not matched to a gene: 6. The CDR3 here is CASHSGGGYEQYF. The CDR3, as DNA: TGTGCCAGCCACTCAGGGGGCGGCTACGAGCAGTACTTC.

This clonotype was picked up many times. The DNA for the CDR3 is TGCGCCAGCAGCCCTTCGCCGGGGGGCACTGAAGCTTTCTTT. It yields the protein CASSPSPGGTEAFF. The chain employs TRBV5-1 and TRBJ1-1; tentative D call: TRBD1 (5 bases). Germline V gene sequence: CDR1 SGHRS, CDR2 YFSETQ. CDR3 length equals 14 residues. V lost 4 bases and J lost 4, with 14 bases in between.